The clone carrying this T cell receptor (beta chain) showed up just a few times. This sample was included in a study of blood T cells in healthy people across ages. Each individual donor underwent a draw of roughly 10 milliliters of peripheral blood. Trimming stripped 7 bases from V and 3 bases from J, with 22 bases between. The CDR3 has 16 amino acids. CDR1 is MDHEN, CDR2 SYDVKM, per germline. A J-beta primer mix and a sample-barcoded 5' primer were used in a second PCR of roughly 6 to 11 cycles. One entry per CDR3 protein, called by TCRdb with MiXCR from the 5' RACE reads. The sample contains about 720,000 distinct CDR3 sequences, more than 20% of which appear only once. The same specimen was also included in a second study, on T cells of mothers and their children. That paper states: The analysis detected no persistent microchimeric T cell clones.

The source of this sequence is a boy aged 10-17 years in good health. Sequencing was done on a sample of blood. V and J are TRBV28 and TRBJ2-7; possibly TRBD1 or TRBD2 for D (5 bases each). The CDR3 DNA sequence: TGTGCCAGCAATTTTAACCCCGTGAGGGGTGGCTACGAGCAGTACTTC. Its protein product is CASNFNPVRGGYEQYF.